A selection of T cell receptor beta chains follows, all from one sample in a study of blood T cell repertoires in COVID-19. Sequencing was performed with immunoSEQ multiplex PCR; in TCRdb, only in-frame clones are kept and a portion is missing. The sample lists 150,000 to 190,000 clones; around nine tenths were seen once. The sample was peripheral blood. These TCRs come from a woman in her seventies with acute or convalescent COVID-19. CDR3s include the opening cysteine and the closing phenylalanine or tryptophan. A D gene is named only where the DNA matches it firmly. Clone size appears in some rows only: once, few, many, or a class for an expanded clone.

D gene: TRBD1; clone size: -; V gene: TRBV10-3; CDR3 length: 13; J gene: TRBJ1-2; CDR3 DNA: TGTGCCACCACCATTTGGACAGGCGGTGGCTACACCTTC; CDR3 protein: CATTIWTGGGYTF
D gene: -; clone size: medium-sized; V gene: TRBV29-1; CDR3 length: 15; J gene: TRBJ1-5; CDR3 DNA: TGCAGCGTGAGAGAGGGGGGGTCGGGCAATCAGCCCCAGCATTTT; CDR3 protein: CSVREGGSGNQPQHF
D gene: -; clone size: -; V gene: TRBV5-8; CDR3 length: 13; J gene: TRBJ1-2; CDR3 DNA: TGTGCCAGCAGCCTGGGGCCTAACTATGGCTACACCTTC; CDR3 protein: CASSLGPNYGYTF
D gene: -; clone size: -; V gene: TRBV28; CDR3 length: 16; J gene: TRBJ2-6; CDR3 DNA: TGTGCCAGCACCTTACGGAGGAACTCTGGGGCCAACGTCCTGACTTTC; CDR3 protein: CASTLRRNSGANVLTF
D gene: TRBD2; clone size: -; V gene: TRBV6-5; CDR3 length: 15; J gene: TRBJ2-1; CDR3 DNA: TGTGCCAGCAGTCTACTAGCGGGGGACTACAATGAGCAGTTCTTC; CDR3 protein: CASSLLAGDYNEQFF
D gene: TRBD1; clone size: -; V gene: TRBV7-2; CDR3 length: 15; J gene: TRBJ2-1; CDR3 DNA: TGTGCCAGCACTCGCGGGACAGGGCCCTACAATGAGCAGTTCTTC; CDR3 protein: CASTRGTGPYNEQFF
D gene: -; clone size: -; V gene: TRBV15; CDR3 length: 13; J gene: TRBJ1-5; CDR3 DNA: TGTGCCACCAGCAGCAGGATGGATCAGCCCCAGCATTTT; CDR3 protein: CATSSRMDQPQHF
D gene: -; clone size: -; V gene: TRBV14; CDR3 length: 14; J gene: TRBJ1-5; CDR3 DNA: TGTGCCAGCAGCCAGGAACAGGAATATCAGCCCCAGCATTTT; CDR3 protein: CASSQEQEYQPQHF
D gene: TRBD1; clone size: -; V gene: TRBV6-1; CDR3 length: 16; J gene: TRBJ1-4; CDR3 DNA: TGTGCCAGCAGTGAAGAAAGGGGGCGAGGTAATGAAAAACTGTTTTTT; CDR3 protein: CASSEERGRGNEKLFF
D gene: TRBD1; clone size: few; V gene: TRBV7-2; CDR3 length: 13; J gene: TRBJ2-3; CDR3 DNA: TGTGCCAGCGGCCAGGGGGCGAGAGATACGCAGTATTTT; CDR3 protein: CASGQGARDTQYF
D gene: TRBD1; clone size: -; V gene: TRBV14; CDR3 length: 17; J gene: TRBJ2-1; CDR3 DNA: TGTGCCAGCAGCCCCTACCGGGACAGGGTTATGAAGGGGGAGCAGTTCTTC; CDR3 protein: CASSPYRDRVMKGEQFF
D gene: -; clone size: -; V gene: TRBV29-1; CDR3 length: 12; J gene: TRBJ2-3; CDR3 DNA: TGCAGCGCAACCCTAGACACAGATACGCAGTATTTT; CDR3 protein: CSATLDTDTQYF
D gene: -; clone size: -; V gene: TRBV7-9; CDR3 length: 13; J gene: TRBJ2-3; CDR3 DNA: TGTGCCAGCAGCTTATTTTCGACAGATACGCAGTATTTT; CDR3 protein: CASSLFSTDTQYF
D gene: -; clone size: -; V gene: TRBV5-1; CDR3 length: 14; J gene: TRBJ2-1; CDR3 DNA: TGCGCCAGCAGTTCCCTACAGGTGGGCAATGAGCAGTTCTTC; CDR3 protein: CASSSLQVGNEQFF
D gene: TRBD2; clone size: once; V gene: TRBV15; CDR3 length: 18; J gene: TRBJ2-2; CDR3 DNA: TGTGCCACCAGCAGAGTCATCGGACTAGCGGCTAACACCGGGGAGCTGTTTTTT; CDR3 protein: CATSRVIGLAANTGELFF
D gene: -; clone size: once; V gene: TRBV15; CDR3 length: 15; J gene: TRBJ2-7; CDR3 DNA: TGTGCCACCAGCAGAGATCGTGTCAGGTCATACGAGCAGTACTTC; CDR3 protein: CATSRDRVRSYEQYF
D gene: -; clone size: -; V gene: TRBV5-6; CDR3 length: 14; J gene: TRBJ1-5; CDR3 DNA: TGTGCCAGCAGCTTGGGGGCAAGCAATCAGCCCCAGCATTTT; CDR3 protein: CASSLGASNQPQHF
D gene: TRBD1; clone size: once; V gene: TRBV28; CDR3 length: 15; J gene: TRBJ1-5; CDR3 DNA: TGTGCCAGCAGTACAGGGGGCGAAGTTGGTCAGCCCCAGCATTTT; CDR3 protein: CASSTGGEVGQPQHF
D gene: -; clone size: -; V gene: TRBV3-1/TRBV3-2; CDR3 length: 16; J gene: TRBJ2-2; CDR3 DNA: TGTGCCAGCAGCCAATCAATCGCAGTAAACACCGGGGAGCTGTTTTTT; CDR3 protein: CASSQSIAVNTGELFF
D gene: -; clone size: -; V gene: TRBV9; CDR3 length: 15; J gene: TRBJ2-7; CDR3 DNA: TGTGCCAGCAGCGTAGTGCCCCTCCCGAGATACGAGCAGTACTTC; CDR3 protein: CASSVVPLPRYEQYF
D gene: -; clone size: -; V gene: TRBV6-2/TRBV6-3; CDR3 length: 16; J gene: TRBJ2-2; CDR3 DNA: TGTGCCAGCAGTTACTCGGGCGTGGGCTTAGCCGGGGAGCTGTTTTTT; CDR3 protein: CASSYSGVGLAGELFF
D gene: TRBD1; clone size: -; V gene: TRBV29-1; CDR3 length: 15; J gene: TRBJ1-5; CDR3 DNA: TGCAGCGCCCAGGCCGGGACAGATAGCAATCAGCCCCAGCATTTT; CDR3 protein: CSAQAGTDSNQPQHF
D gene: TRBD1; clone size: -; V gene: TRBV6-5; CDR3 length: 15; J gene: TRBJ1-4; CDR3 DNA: TGTGCCAGCAGTTATGCGGGACAGGGAAGCGAAAAACTGTTTTTT; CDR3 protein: CASSYAGQGSEKLFF
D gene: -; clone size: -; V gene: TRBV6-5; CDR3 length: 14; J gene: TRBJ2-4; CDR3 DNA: TGTGCCAGCCTAACCCCAGGGGCGCAAAACATTCAGTACTTC; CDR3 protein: CASLTPGAQNIQYF
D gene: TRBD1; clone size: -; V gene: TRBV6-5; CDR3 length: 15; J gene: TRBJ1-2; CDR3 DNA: TGTGCCAGCAAGGGGGGACAGGCCCTCAACTATGGCTACACCTTC; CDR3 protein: CASKGGQALNYGYTF
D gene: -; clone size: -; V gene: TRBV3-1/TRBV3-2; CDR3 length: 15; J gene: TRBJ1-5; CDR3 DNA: TGTGCCAGCAGCCAGGGGGGGGGTAAAAATCAGCCCCAGCATTTT; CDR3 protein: CASSQGGGKNQPQHF
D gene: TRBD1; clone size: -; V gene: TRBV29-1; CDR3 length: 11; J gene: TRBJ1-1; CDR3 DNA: TGCAGCGTCGATTCAGGGGGCCGAGCTTTCTTT; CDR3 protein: CSVDSGGRAFF
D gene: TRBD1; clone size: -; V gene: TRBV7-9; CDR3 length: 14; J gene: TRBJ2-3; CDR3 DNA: TGTGCCAGCAGCCCTCGACAGGGGGTCGATACGCAGTATTTT; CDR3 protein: CASSPRQGVDTQYF
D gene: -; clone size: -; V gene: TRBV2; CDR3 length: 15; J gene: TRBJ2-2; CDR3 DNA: TGTGCCAGCAGGGCAGGGGCCTGGGACACCGGGGAGCTGTTTTTT; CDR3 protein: CASRAGAWDTGELFF
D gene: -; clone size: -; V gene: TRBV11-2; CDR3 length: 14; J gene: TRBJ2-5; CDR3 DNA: TGTGCCAGCAGCAGGGGTGTCTCCGTCGAGACCCAGTACTTC; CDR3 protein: CASSRGVSVETQYF
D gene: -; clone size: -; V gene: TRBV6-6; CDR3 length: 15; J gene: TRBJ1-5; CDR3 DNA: TGTGCCAGCAGTTACTCAGGGGGGGAAAATCAGCCCCAGCATTTT; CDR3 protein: CASSYSGGENQPQHF
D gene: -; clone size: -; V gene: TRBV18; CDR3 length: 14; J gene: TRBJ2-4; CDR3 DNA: TGTGCCAGCTCTCAGCAAACAGGGCAGGACATTCAGTACTTC; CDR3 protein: CASSQQTGQDIQYF
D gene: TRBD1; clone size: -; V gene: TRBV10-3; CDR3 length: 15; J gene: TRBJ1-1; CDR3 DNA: TGTGCCATCAGTAGAGACAGGGGTGATAACACTGAAGCTTTCTTT; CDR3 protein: CAISRDRGDNTEAFF
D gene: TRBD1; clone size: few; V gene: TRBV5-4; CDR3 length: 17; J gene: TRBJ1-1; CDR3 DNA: TGTGCCAGCAGCCCGGGAAAGTCAGGGGGTTTGGAGACTGAAGCTTTCTTT; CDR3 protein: CASSPGKSGGLETEAFF
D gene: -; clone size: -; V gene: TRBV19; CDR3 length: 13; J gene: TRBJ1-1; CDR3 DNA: TGTGCCAGTAGTATGGGTGGGGCAGGAAAAGCTTTCTTT; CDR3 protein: CASSMGGAGKAFF
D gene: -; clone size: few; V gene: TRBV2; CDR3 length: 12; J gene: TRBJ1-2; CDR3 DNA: TGTGCCAGCCAAAGGGGTAACTATGGCTACACCTTC; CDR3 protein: CASQRGNYGYTF
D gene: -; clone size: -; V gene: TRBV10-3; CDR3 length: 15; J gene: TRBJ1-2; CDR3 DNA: TGTGCCATCAGTCTCGACAGGTCTCCTAACTATGGCTACACCTTC; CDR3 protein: CAISLDRSPNYGYTF
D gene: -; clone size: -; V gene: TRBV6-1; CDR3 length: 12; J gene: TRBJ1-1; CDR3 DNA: TGTGCCAGCAGTGACCTATGGTTTGAAGCTTTCTTT; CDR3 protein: CASSDLWFEAFF
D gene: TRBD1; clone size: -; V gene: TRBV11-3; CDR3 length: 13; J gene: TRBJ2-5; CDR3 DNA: TGTGCCAGCAGCTCAACAGGGGTAGAGACCCAGTACTTC; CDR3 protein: CASSSTGVETQYF
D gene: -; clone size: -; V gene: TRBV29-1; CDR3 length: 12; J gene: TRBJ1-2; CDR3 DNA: TGCAGCGTGGGGGTGAAACAGGGCCGCTACACCTTC; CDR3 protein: CSVGVKQGRYTF